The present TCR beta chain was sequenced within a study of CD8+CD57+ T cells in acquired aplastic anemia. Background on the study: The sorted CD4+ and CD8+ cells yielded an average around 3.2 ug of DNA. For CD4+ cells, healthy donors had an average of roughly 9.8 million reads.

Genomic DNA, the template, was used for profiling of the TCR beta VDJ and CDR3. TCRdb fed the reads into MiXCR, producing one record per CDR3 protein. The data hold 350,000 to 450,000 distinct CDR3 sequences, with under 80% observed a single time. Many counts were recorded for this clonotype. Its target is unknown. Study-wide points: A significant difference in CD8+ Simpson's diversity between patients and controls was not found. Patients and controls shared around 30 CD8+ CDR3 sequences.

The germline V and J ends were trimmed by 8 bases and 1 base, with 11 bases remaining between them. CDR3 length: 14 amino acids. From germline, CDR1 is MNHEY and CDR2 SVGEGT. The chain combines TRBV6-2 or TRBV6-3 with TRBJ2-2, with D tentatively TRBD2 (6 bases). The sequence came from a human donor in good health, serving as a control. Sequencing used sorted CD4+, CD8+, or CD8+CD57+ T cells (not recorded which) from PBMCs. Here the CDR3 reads CASHLGGNTGELFF. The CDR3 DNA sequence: TGTGCCAGCCACCTCGGGGGGAACACCGGGGAGCTGTTTTTT.